Listed below are T cell receptor beta chains from one sample, sequenced in a study of T cell clones after liver transplantation. Sequencing used immunoSEQ multiplex PCR; TCRdb keeps in-frame clones, though not all of them. The repertoire holds about 68,000 clones, about 91% seen once, with less than 1% in the top ten. Sequenced here: CD4+ T cells from blood, sampled approximately 25 months after liver transplant. The receptors here all came from a human patient who received a liver transplant. T cells may partly derive from the graft donor. The CDR3 runs from the conserved cysteine through the conserved F or W. Each record gives: D gene, V gene, J gene, CDR3 protein, CDR3 DNA. D genes are given only for firm matches.

D gene: -
V gene: TRBV2
J gene: TRBJ2-7
CDR3 protein: CASSRQQSSYEQYF
CDR3 DNA: TGTGCCAGCAGCCGTCAACAGAGCTCCTACGAGCAGTACTTC

D gene: TRBD2
V gene: TRBV10-3
J gene: TRBJ2-7
CDR3 protein: CAISEQSGRASYEQYF
CDR3 DNA: TGTGCCATCAGTGAGCAGAGCGGGAGGGCTTCCTACGAGCAGTACTTC

D gene: -
V gene: TRBV7-2
J gene: TRBJ2-5
CDR3 protein: CASSGLWYQETQYF
CDR3 DNA: TGTGCCAGCAGCGGACTCTGGTACCAAGAGACCCAGTACTTC

D gene: TRBD2
V gene: TRBV4-1
J gene: TRBJ2-3
CDR3 protein: CASSQGALRKGGADTQYF
CDR3 DNA: TGCGCCAGCAGCCAAGGCGCGTTGCGGAAGGGAGGGGCAGATACGCAGTATTTT

D gene: -
V gene: TRBV2
J gene: TRBJ1-1
CDR3 protein: CASNYRNTEAFF
CDR3 DNA: TGTGCCAGCAATTACAGGAACACTGAAGCTTTCTTT

D gene: -
V gene: TRBV6-5
J gene: TRBJ1-2
CDR3 protein: CASRPDRLYGYTF
CDR3 DNA: TGTGCCAGCAGACCCGACAGGCTCTATGGCTACACCTTC

D gene: -
V gene: TRBV5-1
J gene: TRBJ1-2
CDR3 protein: CASSKEGLDGYTF
CDR3 DNA: TGCGCCAGCAGCAAAGAGGGGTTAGATGGCTACACCTTC

D gene: -
V gene: TRBV30
J gene: TRBJ1-4
CDR3 protein: CAWNIQQLNEKLFF
CDR3 DNA: TGTGCCTGGAATATTCAACAGCTTAATGAAAAACTGTTTTTT

D gene: TRBD1
V gene: TRBV2
J gene: TRBJ2-1
CDR3 protein: CANRQGPYNEQFF
CDR3 DNA: TGTGCCAACCGACAGGGGCCCTACAATGAGCAGTTCTTC

D gene: TRBD1
V gene: TRBV18
J gene: TRBJ1-5
CDR3 protein: CASSPTGVDPQHF
CDR3 DNA: TGTGCCAGCTCACCAACAGGGGTCGACCCCCAGCATTTT

D gene: -
V gene: TRBV5-1
J gene: TRBJ2-1
CDR3 protein: CASSLVGNSYNEQFF
CDR3 DNA: TGCGCCAGCAGCTTGGTCGGGAACTCCTACAATGAGCAGTTCTTC